Reported below is one T cell receptor beta chain. Its antigen is not known. The authors processed graft tissue to release intraepithelial and lamina propria lymphocytes. Measured with immunoSEQ multiplex PCR; TCRdb has only the in-frame clones, and not every one. The sample lists under 1,200 clones, 80% occurring once. The sample belongs to a study of graft-versus-host responses after intestinal transplantation. Whole-study findings and limits: Allograft graft-versus-host to host-versus-graft clonal ratios ran high in patients with graft-donor T cell macrochimerism. Recipient marrow contained GvH clones, some of which appeared first in ileum or blood.

The receptor was isolated from a human patient who received an intestinal transplant, so some T cells may come from the graft donor. This sample comprised ileum tissue, obtained 7 days after intestinal transplantation.

The CDR3 bases are TGTGCCAGCCTTCAGGGGGGGGACTATGGCTACACCTTC. Its translation is CASLQGGDYGYTF. This rearrangement joins TRBV6-6 to TRBJ1-2; 7 positions agree with TRBD1. CDR3 length equals 13 residues. Germline loops: CDR1 MNHNY, CDR2 SVGAGI (reference sequence). J was trimmed by 3 bases and V by 8 bases; bases with no gene match: 6.